These T cell receptor beta chains were read from a single sample in a study of cytomegalovirus exposure and HLA in healthy donors. Measured with immunoSEQ multiplex PCR; TCRdb has only the in-frame clones, and not every one. This table holds some 130,000 clones, over 60% found once. The sample taken for sequencing was PBMCs. Receptors were obtained from a man in his forties in good health and CMV-seronegative. Both conserved end residues are part of each CDR3. Not every row has a clone size; where given, it reads once, few, many or a size class.

V	size	J	CDR3
TRBV28	few	TRBJ1-5	CASSRDMDQPQHF
TRBV28	few	TRBJ1-1	CASTAGQSAFF
TRBV9	-	TRBJ2-6	CASSARGAPNSGANVLTF
TRBV10-3	-	TRBJ2-7	CAISESRGRGYYEQYF
TRBV6-1	few	TRBJ2-2	CASSETRLAGESGELFF
TRBV5-1	-	TRBJ1-2	CASSGQARDGYTF
TRBV18	-	TRBJ2-1	CASSPGQNFNEQFF
TRBV6-5	-	TRBJ2-5	CASSYPPGETQYF
TRBV19	-	TRBJ2-7	CASSIGTGAYEQYF
TRBV5-4	-	TRBJ2-3	CASSLGLAGSTDTQYF
TRBV5-1	-	TRBJ2-2	CASSLGGVGELFF
TRBV18	-	TRBJ1-4	CASSERQGLGEKLFF
TRBV9	-	TRBJ2-1	CASSEGRLAIYNEQFF
TRBV30	-	TRBJ2-5	CAWGQPQETQYF
TRBV6-4	-	TRBJ2-1	CASSVSSGGADEQFF
TRBV6-5	-	TRBJ2-3	CASRDRGGTDTQYF
TRBV5-1	-	TRBJ2-7	CASKREGNEQYF
TRBV7-2	-	TRBJ1-4	CASSRTGSEKLFF
TRBV27	few	TRBJ2-7	CASSQRQGVASEQYF
TRBV5-1	-	TRBJ1-2	CASSSGQGNYGYTF
TRBV5-1	-	TRBJ2-3	CASSLEGRITDTQYF
TRBV1	once	TRBJ2-2	CTSSQRTSGNTGELFF
TRBV28	once	TRBJ2-1	CASSHLSGSSYNEQFF